These 10 T cell receptor beta chains came from one sample sequenced in a study of blood T cell repertoires in COVID-19. TCRdb's copy holds only in-frame clones and misses some; the assay was immunoSEQ multiplex PCR. This sample has 150,000 to 160,000 clones, with around 85% found just once. The source material was peripheral blood. These receptors all stem from a woman aged 60-75 years with acute or convalescent COVID-19.

The chain employs TRBV6-5 and TRBJ2-7; possibly TRBD1 for D (7 bases). Between the trimmed V and J ends, which lost 4 bases and 1 base, there was a span of 11 bases. Germline V gene lookup returns CDR1 MNHEY and CDR2 SVGAGI. The CDR3 is made up of 14 amino acids. CDR3 bases: TGTGCCAGCAGTTGGGCAGGGGGGTCCTACGAGCAGTACGTC. Protein: CASSWAGGSYEQYV.

The V gene is TRBV28, the J gene TRBJ1-1; 12 bases are shared with TRBD1. The CDR3 runs 16 residues. Losses at the gene ends were 1 base for V and 4 bases for J; bases not matched to a gene: 4. CDR1 is MDHEN and CDR2 is SYDVKM in the germline V gene. This chain's CDR3 is CASSLYGTGGVTEAFF. CDR3 coding DNA: TGTGCCAGCAGTTTATACGGGACAGGGGGCGTCACTGAAGCTTTCTTT.

J is TRBJ1-2 and V is TRBV6-5; the D gene is possibly TRBD1 (5 bases). This CDR3 comprises 14 residues. Germline V lookup: CDR1 MNHEY, CDR2 SVGAGI. Trimming pared 7 bases from V and 8 bases from J, leaving 20 bases between. In DNA form, the CDR3 reads TGTGCCAGCACCGATCCCCAGGGTTTAGGCGGCTACACCTTC. Its protein product is CASTDPQGLGGYTF.

This clone was seen a handful of times. This chain uses TRBV7-2 with TRBJ1-2; perhaps TRBD1 as D (5 bases). Between the trimmed V and J ends, which lost 1 base and 5 bases, there was a span of 11 bases. Germline V gene sequence: CDR1 SGHTA, CDR2 FQGNSA. The CDR3 spans 14 residues. CDR3 DNA: TGTGCCAGCAGCTTAGGCGAGACAGAGTATGGCTACACCTTC. It specifies CASSLGETEYGYTF.

J is TRBJ2-1 and V is TRBV19; the match to TRBD1 covers 10 bases. This CDR3 is built from 19 residues. With V trimmed by 3 bases and J by 5 bases, 16 bases remained unmatched. Germline V gives CDR1 LNHDA, CDR2 SQIVND (reference sequence). The CDR3 DNA is TGTGCCAGTAGTATGCGGACAGGGGGGCAGCGGGGAGGCCACAATGAGCAGTTCTTC. Protein: CASSMRTGGQRGGHNEQFF.

This rearrangement joins TRBV2 to TRBJ1-1; D is possibly TRBD1 (6 bases). This CDR3 spans 11 amino acids. The germline V gene has CDR1 SNHLY and CDR2 FYNNEI. CDR3 in amino acids: CAARTATEAFF. CDR3 coding DNA: TGTGCAGCTCGGACAGCCACTGAAGCTTTCTTT.

The CDR3 DNA is TGTGCCAGCTCACCATCAGGGGGCAATCAGCCCCAGCATTTT. Amino acids: CASSPSGGNQPQHF. V and J are TRBV18 and TRBJ1-5, with TRBD1 as a possible D gene (6 bases). In germline, CDR1 is KGHSH, CDR2 LQKENI. V was trimmed by 2 bases and J by 2 bases, leaving 7 bases between them. CDR3 length: 14 residues.

The rearrangement links TRBV6-4 to TRBJ2-3, with 8 bases identical to TRBD1. Germline V lookup: CDR1 MRHNA, CDR2 SNTAGT. CDR3 length: 15 residues. The V gene end was trimmed by 0 bases and the J gene end by 1 base; junction bases not matched to a gene: 0. This CDR3 is CASSDSQGGTDTQYF. The CDR3 nucleotides read TGTGCCAGCAGTGACTCACAGGGGGGCACAGATACGCAGTATTTT.

The V call is TRBV5-1, the J call TRBJ2-2; possibly TRBD1 for D (6 bases). Germline V CDR1 and CDR2: SGHRS, YFSETQ. The CDR3 loop spans 15 amino acids. V dropped 1 base and J dropped 3 bases, with 10 bases sitting between them. CDR3 in DNA: TGCGCCAGCAGCTTGAGGACAGCTTACACCGGGGAGCTGTTTTTT. Amino acids: CASSLRTAYTGELFF.

The V gene is TRBV19, the J gene TRBJ1-6; D not certain. V dropped 6 bases and J dropped 0 bases, with 9 bases sitting between them. This CDR3 spans 15 amino acids. Germline V gene sequence: CDR1 LNHDA, CDR2 SQIVND (reference sequence). CDR3 loop: CASSPTSSYNSPLHF. The CDR3 DNA sequence: TGTGCCAGTAGCCCCACGAGCTCCTATAATTCACCCCTCCACTTT. The entire variable domain, with the rest obtained from reference TRBV19 and TRBJ1-6, is as follows: DGGITQSPKYLFRKEGQNVTLSCEQNLNHDAMYWYRQDPGQGLRLIYYSQIVNDFQKGDIAEGYSVSREKKESFPLTVTSAQKNPTAFYLCASSPTSSYNSPLHFGNGTRLTVT.